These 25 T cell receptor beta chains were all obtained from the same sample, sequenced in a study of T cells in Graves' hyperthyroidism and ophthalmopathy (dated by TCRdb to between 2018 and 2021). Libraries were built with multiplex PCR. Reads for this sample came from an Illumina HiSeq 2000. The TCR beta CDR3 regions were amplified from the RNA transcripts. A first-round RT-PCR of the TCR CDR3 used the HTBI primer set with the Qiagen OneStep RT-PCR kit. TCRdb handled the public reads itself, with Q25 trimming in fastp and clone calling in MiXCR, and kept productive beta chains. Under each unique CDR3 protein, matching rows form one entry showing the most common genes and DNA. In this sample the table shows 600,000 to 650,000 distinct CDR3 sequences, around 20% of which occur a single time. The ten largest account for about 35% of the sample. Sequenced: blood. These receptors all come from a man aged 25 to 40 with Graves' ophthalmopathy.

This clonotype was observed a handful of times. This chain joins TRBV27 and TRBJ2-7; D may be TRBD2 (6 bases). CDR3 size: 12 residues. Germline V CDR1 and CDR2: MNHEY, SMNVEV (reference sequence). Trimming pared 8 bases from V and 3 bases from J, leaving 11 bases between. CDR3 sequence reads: CASRGRNYEQYF. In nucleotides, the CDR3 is TGTGCCAGCCGTGGGAGGAACTACGAGCAGTACTTC.

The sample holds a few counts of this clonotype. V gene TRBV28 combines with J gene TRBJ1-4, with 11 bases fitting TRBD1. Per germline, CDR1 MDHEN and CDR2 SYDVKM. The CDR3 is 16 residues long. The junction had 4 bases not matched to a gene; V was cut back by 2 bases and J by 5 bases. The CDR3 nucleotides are TGTGCCAGCAGTTTACTCTGGGACAGGGGGAATGAAAAACTGTTTTTT. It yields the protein CASSLLWDRGNEKLFF.

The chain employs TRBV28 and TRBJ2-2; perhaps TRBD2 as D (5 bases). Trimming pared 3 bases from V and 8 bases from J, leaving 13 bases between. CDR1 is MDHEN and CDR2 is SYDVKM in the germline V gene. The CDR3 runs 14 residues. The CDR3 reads CASSFFAGAGELFF. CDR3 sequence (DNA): TGTGCCAGCAGTTTTTTCGCGGGTGCAGGGGAGCTGTTTTTT.

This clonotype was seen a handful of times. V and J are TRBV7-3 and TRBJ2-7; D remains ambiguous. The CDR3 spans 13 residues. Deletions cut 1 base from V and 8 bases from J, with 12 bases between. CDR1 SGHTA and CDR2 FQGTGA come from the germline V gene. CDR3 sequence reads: CASSLSLTAKQYF. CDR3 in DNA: TGTGCCAGCAGCTTAAGTCTTACGGCTAAGCAGTACTTC.

The CDR3 DNA follows: TGCGCCAGCAATAGACAGGAGGGGACTGAAGCTTTCTTT. This codes for CASNRQEGTEAFF. V usage is TRBV10-2 and J usage is TRBJ1-1; tentative D call: TRBD1 (6 bases). Trimming removed 7 bases at V and 5 bases at J, with 14 bases between. This CDR3 region has 13 residues. Germline assignment: CDR1 WSHSY and CDR2 SAAADI.

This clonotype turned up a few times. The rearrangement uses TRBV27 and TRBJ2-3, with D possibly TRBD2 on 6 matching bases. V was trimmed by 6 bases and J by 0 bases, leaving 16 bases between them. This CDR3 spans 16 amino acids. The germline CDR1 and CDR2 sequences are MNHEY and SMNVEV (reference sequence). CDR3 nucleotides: TGTGCCAGCAGCTTAGACGTCGGGAGTAGCACAGATACGCAGTATTTT. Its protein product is CASSLDVGSSTDTQYF.

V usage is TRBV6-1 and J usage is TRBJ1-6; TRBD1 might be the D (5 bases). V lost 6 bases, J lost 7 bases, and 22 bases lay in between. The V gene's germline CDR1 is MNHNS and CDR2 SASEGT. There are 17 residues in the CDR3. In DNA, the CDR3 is TGTGCCAGCAGCGCTTTGAGGGGTCCCTCGGGGAATTCACCCCTCCACTTT. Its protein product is CASSALRGPSGNSPLHF.

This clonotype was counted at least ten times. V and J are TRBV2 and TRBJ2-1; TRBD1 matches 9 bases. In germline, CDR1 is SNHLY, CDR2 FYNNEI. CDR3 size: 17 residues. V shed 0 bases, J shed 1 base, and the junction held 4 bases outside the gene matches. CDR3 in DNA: TGTGCCAGCAGTGAAGCCACAGGGGGCCCATCCTACAATGAGCAGTTCTTC. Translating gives CASSEATGGPSYNEQFF.

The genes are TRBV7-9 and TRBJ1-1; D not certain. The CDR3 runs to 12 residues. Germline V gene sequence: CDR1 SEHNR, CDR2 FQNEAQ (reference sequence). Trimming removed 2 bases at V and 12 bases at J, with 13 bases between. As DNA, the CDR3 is TGTGCCAGCAGCTTAATCATCGGAAGGACTTTCTTT. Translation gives CASSLIIGRTFF.

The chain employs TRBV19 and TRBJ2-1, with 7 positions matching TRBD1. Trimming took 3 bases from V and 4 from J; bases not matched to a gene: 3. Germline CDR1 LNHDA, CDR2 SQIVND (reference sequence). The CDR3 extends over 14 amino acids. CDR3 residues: CASSMDRLYNEQFF. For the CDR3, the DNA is TGTGCCAGTAGTATGGACAGGTTATACAATGAGCAGTTCTTC.

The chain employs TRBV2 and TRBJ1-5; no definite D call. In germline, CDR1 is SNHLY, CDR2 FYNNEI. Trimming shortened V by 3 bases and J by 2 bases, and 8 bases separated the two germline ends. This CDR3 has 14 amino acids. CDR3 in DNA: TGTGCCAGCAGTGAGTGGGAGGGCAATCAGCCCCAGCATTTT. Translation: CASSEWEGNQPQHF. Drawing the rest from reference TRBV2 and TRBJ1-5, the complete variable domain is EPEVTQTPSHQVTQMGQEVILRCVPISNHLYFYWYRQILGQKVEFLVSFYNNEISEKSEIFDDQFSVERPDGSNFTLKIRSTKLEDSAMYFCASSEWEGNQPQHFGDGTRLSIL.

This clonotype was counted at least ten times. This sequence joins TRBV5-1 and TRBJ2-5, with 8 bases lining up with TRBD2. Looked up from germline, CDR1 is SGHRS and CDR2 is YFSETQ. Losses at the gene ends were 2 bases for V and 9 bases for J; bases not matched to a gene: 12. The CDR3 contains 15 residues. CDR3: CASSFSAGGLGAQYF. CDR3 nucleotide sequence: TGCGCCAGCAGCTTTAGCGCGGGAGGACTAGGGGCCCAGTACTTC.

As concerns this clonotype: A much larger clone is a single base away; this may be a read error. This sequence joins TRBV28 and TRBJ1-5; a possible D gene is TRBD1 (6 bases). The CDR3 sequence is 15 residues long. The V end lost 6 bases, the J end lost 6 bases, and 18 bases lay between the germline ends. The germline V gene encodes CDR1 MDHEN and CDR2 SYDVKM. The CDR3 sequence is CASSGQSEVGQPQHF. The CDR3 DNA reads TGTGCCAGCAGCGGACAGTCGGAAGTGGGTCAGCCCCAGCATTTT.

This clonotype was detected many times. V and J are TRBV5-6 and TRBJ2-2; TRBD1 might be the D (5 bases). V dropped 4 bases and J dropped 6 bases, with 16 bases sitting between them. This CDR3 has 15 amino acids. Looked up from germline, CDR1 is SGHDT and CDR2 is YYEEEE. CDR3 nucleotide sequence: TGTGCCAGCAGCCGCAGGTTGGGGCTCGCCGGGGAGCTGTTTTTT. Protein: CASSRRLGLAGELFF.

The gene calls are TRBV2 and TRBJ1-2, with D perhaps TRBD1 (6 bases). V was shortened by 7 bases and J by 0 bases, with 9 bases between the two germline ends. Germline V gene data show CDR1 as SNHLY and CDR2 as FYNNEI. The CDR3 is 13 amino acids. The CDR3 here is CASMNRANYGYTF. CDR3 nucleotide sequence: TGTGCCAGCATGAACAGGGCTAACTATGGCTACACCTTC.

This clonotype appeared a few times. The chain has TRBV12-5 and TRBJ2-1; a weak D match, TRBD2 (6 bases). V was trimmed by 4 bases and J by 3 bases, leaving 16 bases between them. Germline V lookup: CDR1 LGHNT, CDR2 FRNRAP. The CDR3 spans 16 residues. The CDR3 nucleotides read TGTGCTAGTGGTTCCTCGACTAGAAGGGTCTACAATGAGCAGTTCTTC. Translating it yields CASGSSTRRVYNEQFF.

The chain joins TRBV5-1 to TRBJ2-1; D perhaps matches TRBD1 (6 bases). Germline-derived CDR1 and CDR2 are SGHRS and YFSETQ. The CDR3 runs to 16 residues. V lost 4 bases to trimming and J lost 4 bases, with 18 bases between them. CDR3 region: CASSQAARDKYNEQFF. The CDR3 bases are TGCGCCAGCAGCCAAGCCGCCCGGGACAAATACAATGAGCAGTTCTTC. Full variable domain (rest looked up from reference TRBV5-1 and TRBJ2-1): KAGVTQTPRYLIKTRGQQVTLSCSPISGHRSVSWYQQTPGQGLQFLFEYFSETQRNKGNFPGRFSGRQFSNSRSEMNVSTLELGDSALYLCASSQAARDKYNEQFFGPGTRLTVL.

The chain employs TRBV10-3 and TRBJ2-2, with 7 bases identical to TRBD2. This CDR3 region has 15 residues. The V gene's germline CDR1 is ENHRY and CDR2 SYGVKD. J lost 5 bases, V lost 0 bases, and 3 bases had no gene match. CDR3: CAISESARETGELFF. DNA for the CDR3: TGTGCCATCAGTGAGTCTGCGCGGGAGACCGGGGAGCTGTTTTTT.

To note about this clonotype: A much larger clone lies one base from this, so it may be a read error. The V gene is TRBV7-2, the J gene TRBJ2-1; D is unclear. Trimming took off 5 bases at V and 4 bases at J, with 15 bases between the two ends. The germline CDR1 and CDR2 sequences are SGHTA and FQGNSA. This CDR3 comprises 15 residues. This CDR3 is CASSIRHGRYNEQFF. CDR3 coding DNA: TGTGCCAGCAGCATACGGCACGGCAGATACAATGAGCAGTTCTTC.

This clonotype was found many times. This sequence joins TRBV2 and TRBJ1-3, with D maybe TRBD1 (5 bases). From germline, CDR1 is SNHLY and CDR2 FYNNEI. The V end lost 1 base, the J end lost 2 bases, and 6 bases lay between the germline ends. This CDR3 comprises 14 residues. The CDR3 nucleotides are TGTGCCAGCAGTGAAGGGACACCTGGAAACACCATATATTTT. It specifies CASSEGTPGNTIYF.

CDR3 region: CASSLVLAGVDTQYF. For the CDR3, the DNA is TGTGCCAGCAGTTTAGTTCTAGCGGGAGTGGATACGCAGTATTTT. The chain is built from TRBV12-3 or TRBV12-4 and TRBJ2-3; 10 bases are a match to TRBD2. The CDR3 contains 15 residues. V lost 1 base and J lost 6; bases outside the gene matches: 4.

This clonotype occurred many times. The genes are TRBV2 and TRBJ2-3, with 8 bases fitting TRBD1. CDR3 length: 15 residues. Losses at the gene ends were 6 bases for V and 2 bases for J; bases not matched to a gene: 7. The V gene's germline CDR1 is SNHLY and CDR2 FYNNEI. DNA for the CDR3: TGTGCCAGCAGGACCGGGACAGGAGTCACAGATACGCAGTATTTT. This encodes CASRTGTGVTDTQYF. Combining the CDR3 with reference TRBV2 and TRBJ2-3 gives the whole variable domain EPEVTQTPSHQVTQMGQEVILRCVPISNHLYFYWYRQILGQKVEFLVSFYNNEISEKSEIFDDQFSVERPDGSNFTLKIRSTKLEDSAMYFCASRTGTGVTDTQYFGPGTRLTVL.

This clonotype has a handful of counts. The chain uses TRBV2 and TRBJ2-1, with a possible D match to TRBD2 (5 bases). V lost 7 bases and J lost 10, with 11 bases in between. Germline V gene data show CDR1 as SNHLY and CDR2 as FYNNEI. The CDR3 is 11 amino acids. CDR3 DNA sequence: TGTGCCAGCAAGCTTAGACTAGAGCAGTTCTTC. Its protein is CASKLRLEQFF. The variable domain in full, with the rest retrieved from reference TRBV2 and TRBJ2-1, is EPEVTQTPSHQVTQMGQEVILRCVPISNHLYFYWYRQILGQKVEFLVSFYNNEISEKSEIFDDQFSVERPDGSNFTLKIRSTKLEDSAMYFCASKLRLEQFFGPGTRLTVL.

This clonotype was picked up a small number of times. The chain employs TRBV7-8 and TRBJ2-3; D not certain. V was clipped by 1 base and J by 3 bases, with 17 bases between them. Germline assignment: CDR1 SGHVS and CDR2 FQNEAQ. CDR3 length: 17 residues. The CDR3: CASSLEFKGARTDTQYF. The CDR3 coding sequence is TGTGCCAGCAGCTTAGAATTCAAGGGTGCAAGAACAGATACGCAGTATTTT.

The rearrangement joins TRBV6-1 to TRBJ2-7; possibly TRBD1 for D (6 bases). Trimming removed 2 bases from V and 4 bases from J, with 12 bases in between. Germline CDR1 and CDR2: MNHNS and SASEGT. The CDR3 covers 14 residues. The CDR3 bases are TGTGCCAGCAGTGAATTGGGGGCCATTTACGAGCAGTACTTC. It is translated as CASSELGAIYEQYF.